Only one count was recorded for the clone carrying this T cell receptor beta chain. What it binds is not known. Method: immunoSEQ multiplex PCR; TCRdb's copy keeps in-frame clones and lacks some. The sample holds approximately 500,000 clones, 95% to 97% seen once. This entry belongs to a study of shared clonotypes between healthy human individuals. Overall study context: Participating donors consisted of two women and three men aged 18 to 49. Findings and limits, study-wide: Tissue TCR repertoires likely differ from these blood-only repertoires.

Per germline, CDR1 SGHTS and CDR2 YDEGEE. The CDR3 sequence is 11 residues long. The V gene lost 5 bases and the J gene lost 4 bases, with 4 bases spanning the gap. A CD45RA-negative memory subset and a CD45RA+ naive subset were separated from the CD4+ cells. The specimen was naive CD4+ T cells sorted from blood. Subset reported: CD45RA+ positively selected. The V call is TRBV5-8, the J call TRBJ2-1, with D uncertain. The sequence derives from a woman aged 30 to 39 in good health. CDR3 amino acids: CASRSYNEQFF. The CDR3 nucleotides read TGTGCCAGCAGATCATACAATGAGCAGTTCTTC.